The 26 T cell receptor beta chains in this list originate from one sample, sequenced in a study of blood T cell repertoires in COVID-19 (dated by TCRdb to the early 2020s). The method was the immunoSEQ multiplex PCR assay. Not all clones reach the TCRdb copy of this immuneACCESS table, which keeps in-frame sequences only. Checked studies attribute under half of the gap to unresolved V genes and leave the rest unexplained. For this sample the table gives fewer than 100,000 clones, of which 86% were detected only once. Together, the top ten hold 7% to 7.5% of the sample. What was sequenced was peripheral blood. These receptors came from a man aged 55 to 70 with acute or convalescent COVID-19.

V and J are TRBV3-1 (or the pseudogene TRBV3-2) and TRBJ1-5, with 9 bases matching TRBD1. With 5 bases clipped from V and 6 bases from J, the junction kept 8 bases outside the gene matches. The CDR3 runs to 15 residues. Germline V lookup: CDR1 LGHDT, CDR2 YNNKEL (reference sequence). The CDR3 sequence is CASSLGTGPIQPQHF. CDR3 nucleotide sequence: TGTGCCAGCAGCTTGGGGACAGGGCCAATTCAGCCCCAGCATTTT.

The chain recombines TRBV19 with TRBJ2-1; 11 bases are shared with TRBD2. Germline V CDR1 and CDR2: LNHDA, SQIVND (reference sequence). V was clipped by 7 bases and J by 9 bases; unmatched bases: 8. The CDR3 contains 14 residues. The CDR3 DNA reads as TGTGCCAGTACCCCAGAGGGACTAGCGGTTGAGCAGTTCTTC. Translated: CASTPEGLAVEQFF.

The J gene is TRBJ1-2, the V gene TRBV10-3, with 7 bases fitting TRBD1. This CDR3 has 13 residues. The germline gives CDR1 ENHRY, CDR2 SYGVKD. With V trimmed by 6 bases and J by 6 bases, 7 bases remained unmatched. CDR3 region: CAIRTTGLDGYTF. Here the CDR3 DNA reads TGTGCCATCAGGACGACAGGGTTGGATGGCTACACCTTC.

V usage is TRBV21-1 and J usage is TRBJ2-3; TRBD1, the table's D call, lacks a check against the DNA. TRBV21-1 is listed as a pseudogene. The length of the CDR3 is 16 residues. The CDR3 is CASSKRKRGSTDTQYF. The CDR3 bases are TGTGCCAGCAGCAAACGGAAAAGGGGAAGCACAGATACGCAGTATTTT.

This clone was observed a few times. The V and J genes are TRBV18 and TRBJ2-5; the D gene is possibly TRBD2 (7 bases). The CDR3 length is 16 residues. Looked up from germline, CDR1 is KGHSH and CDR2 is LQKENI. The V gene lost 3 bases and the J gene lost 1 base, with 15 bases spanning the gap. The CDR3 DNA is TGTGCCAGCTCACCCTGGAGGGGGGGAGGCCAAGAGACCCAGTACTTC. Translating it yields CASSPWRGGGQETQYF.

The gene calls are TRBV7-3 and TRBJ2-7; D gene unclear. CDR1 is SGHTA, CDR2 FQGTGA, per germline. Trimming stripped 4 bases from V and 6 bases from J, with 13 bases between. The CDR3 consists of 13 residues. The DNA of the CDR3 is TGTGCCAGCAGCTCAAATTTAGCAACCGAGCAGTACTTC. Residues: CASSSNLATEQYF.

This clone was detected a few times. The J gene is TRBJ1-1, the V gene TRBV6-1, with D uncertain. CDR3 length: 13 residues. V was pared by 3 bases and J by 5 bases, with 10 bases between. From germline, CDR1 is MNHNS and CDR2 SASEGT. In DNA form, the CDR3 reads TGTGCCAGCAGTGAGCTGGAGAAGACTGAAGCTTTCTTT. Its translation is CASSELEKTEAFF.

The chain recombines TRBV6-2 or TRBV6-3 with TRBJ2-7; a weak D match, TRBD1 (6 bases). V lost 5 bases and J 0 bases, leaving 11 bases between the germline ends. The CDR3 totals 14 residues. CDR1 MNHEY and CDR2 SVGEGT come from the germline V gene. CDR3 nucleotides: TGTGCCAGCAGTGGCCGGGACAACTCCTACGAGCAGTACTTC. It specifies CASSGRDNSYEQYF.

The V and J genes are TRBV5-1 and TRBJ1-1; 7 positions match TRBD1. From germline, CDR1 is SGHRS and CDR2 YFSETQ. CDR3 size: 15 residues. Losses at the gene ends were 6 bases for V and 1 base for J; bases not matched to a gene: 9. CDR3 in amino acids: CASTKGGGPNTEAFF. The CDR3 coding sequence is TGCGCCAGCACAAAAGGGGGCGGACCGAACACTGAAGCTTTCTTT.

V gene TRBV5-1 combines with J gene TRBJ2-6, with D possibly matching TRBD2 (5 bases). Trimming cost V 5 bases and J 4 bases, with 10 bases left between them. CDR1 is SGHRS and CDR2 is YFSETQ in the germline V gene. This CDR3 is built from 14 residues. Here the CDR3 reads CASREVSGANVLTF. The CDR3 nucleotides read TGCGCCAGCAGGGAGGTATCCGGGGCCAACGTCCTGACTTTC.

The CDR3: CSGARTVQETQYF. The CDR3 DNA reads as TGCAGCGGGGCTAGGACAGTTCAAGAGACCCAGTACTTC. The chain links TRBV29-1 to TRBJ2-5, with D perhaps TRBD1 (6 bases). CDR1 and CDR2 (germline): SQVTM, ANQGSEA. The CDR3 spans 13 residues. Trimming shortened V by 7 bases and J by 2 bases, and 14 bases separated the two germline ends.

The V gene is TRBV28, the J gene TRBJ1-5, with 7 bases fitting TRBD1. This CDR3 spans 14 amino acids. V was pared by 10 bases and J by 3 bases, with 9 bases of the junction left unmatched. The V gene's germline CDR1 is MDHEN and CDR2 SYDVKM. The CDR3 bases are TGTGCCACTACCCCGGGACAGACCAATCAGCCCCAGCATTTT. Its protein is CATTPGQTNQPQHF. Supplemented by reference TRBV28 and TRBJ1-5, the full variable domain reads DVKVTQSSRYLVKRTGEKVFLECVQDMDHENMFWYRQDPGLGLRLIYFSYDVKMKEKGDIPEGYSVSREKKERFSLILESASTNQTSMYLCATTPGQTNQPQHFGDGTRLSIL.

Worth noting for this clone: This CDR3 is also generated by other DNA sequences in the sample. The chain links TRBV10-3 to TRBJ1-4, with 7 bases fitting TRBD1. CDR3 length equals 13 residues. Germline V gene sequence: CDR1 ENHRY, CDR2 SYGVKD. V lost 5 bases to trimming and J lost 8 bases; unmatched junction nucleotides: 5. The CDR3 is CAISNRGGEKLFF. The DNA of the CDR3 is TGTGCCATCAGTAACAGGGGAGGCGAAAAACTGTTTTTT.

The rearrangement uses TRBV5-4 and TRBJ2-3, with 7 positions matching TRBD2. V trimming: 4 bases; J trimming: 2 bases; junction bases outside the gene matches: 13. Germline CDR1 and CDR2: SGHNT and YYREEE (reference sequence). CDR3 length equals 17 residues. The DNA of the CDR3 is TGTGCCAGCAGCCCAGGTGGGGGACTAACAAACACAGATACGCAGTATTTT. Residues: CASSPGGGLTNTDTQYF. Variable domain in full (rest from reference TRBV5-4 and TRBJ2-3): ETGVTQSPTHLIKTRGQQVTLRCSSQSGHNTVSWYQQALGQGPQFIFQYYREEENGRGNFPPRFSGLQFPNYSSELNVNALELDDSALYLCASSPGGGLTNTDTQYFGPGTRLTVL.

The V gene is TRBV19, the J gene TRBJ1-1, with D uncertain. The CDR3 spans 15 residues. The germline V and J ends were trimmed by 4 bases and 0 bases, with 12 bases remaining between them. CDR1 is LNHDA and CDR2 is SQIVND in the germline V gene (reference sequence). The CDR3 DNA is TGTGCCAGTAGTAAGCCAGGAGGGATGAACACTGAAGCTTTCTTT. Encoded protein: CASSKPGGMNTEAFF.

The V gene is TRBV29-1, the J gene TRBJ2-3; D is undetermined. The length of the CDR3 is 12 residues. In germline, CDR1 is SQVTM, CDR2 ANQGSEA. V gave up 4 bases and J gave up 3 bases, with 8 bases separating them. DNA for the CDR3: TGCAGCGTTGGGCCCGTAACAGATACGCAGTATTTT. Translated, it gives CSVGPVTDTQYF.

This clone was picked up one time. V usage is TRBV6-5 and J usage is TRBJ1-5, with D possibly TRBD1 on 5 matching bases. Trimming shortened V by 9 bases and J by 2 bases, and 14 bases separated the two germline ends. Germline values: CDR1 MNHEY, CDR2 SVGAGI. The CDR3 spans 14 residues. The CDR3 DNA is TGTGCCAGTCAGACAGTAAACGGCAATCAGCCCCAGCATTTT. Protein: CASQTVNGNQPQHF.

V gene TRBV5-4 combines with J gene TRBJ1-2; 9 nucleotides align to TRBD1. Looked up from germline, CDR1 is SGHNT and CDR2 is YYREEE (reference sequence). The CDR3 extends over 16 amino acids. The J segment lost 4 bases and the V segment lost 0 bases, leaving 7 bases of the junction unmatched. This chain's CDR3 is CASSLEQGATIYGYTF. The CDR3, as DNA: TGTGCCAGCAGCTTGGAACAGGGGGCCACTATCTATGGCTACACCTTC.

A single count supports this clone. The chain has TRBV4-3 and TRBJ1-3; TRBD1 matches 7 bases. Per the germline V gene, CDR1 is LGHNA and CDR2 is YSLEER. The CDR3 extends over 18 amino acids. V dropped 0 bases and J dropped 2; count of bases not matched to a gene: 10. The CDR3 is CASSQEVGGGAPGNTIYF. CDR3 sequence (DNA): TGCGCCAGCAGCCAAGAGGTTGGAGGGGGCGCCCCTGGAAACACCATATATTTT.

The rearrangement joins TRBV27 to TRBJ2-1, with TRBD1 matching over 10 bases. V trimming: 4 bases; J trimming: 7 bases; junction bases outside the gene matches: 7. Germline V gives CDR1 MNHEY, CDR2 SMNVEV (reference sequence). The CDR3 length is 15 residues. CDR3 in amino acids: CASSSRDRGSNEQFF. The CDR3 DNA reads as TGTGCCAGCAGTTCTCGGGACAGGGGTTCAAATGAGCAGTTCTTC.

For the CDR3, the DNA is TGTGCCAGCAGTTATGACAGGCAGCTCGGCTACACCTTC. This sequence encodes CASSYDRQLGYTF. The chain joins TRBV27 to TRBJ1-2; a possible D gene is TRBD1 (6 bases). Germline V gene lookup returns CDR1 MNHEY and CDR2 SMNVEV (reference sequence). Trimming left V 4 bases short and J 8 bases short, with 14 bases between. The CDR3 spans 13 residues.

Comments on this clone: This sample includes further DNA sequences coding for the same CDR3. This chain joins TRBV7-9 and TRBJ1-6, with 11 bases that match TRBD1. The CDR3 is 14 residues long. J gave up 7 bases and V 5 bases, and 1 base lay outside the gene matches. Germline V CDR1 and CDR2: SEHNR, FQNEAQ (reference sequence). The CDR3 DNA reads as TGTGCCAGCAGCCGGACAGGGGGCAATTCACCCCTCCACTTT. It yields the protein CASSRTGGNSPLHF. Complete variable domain (other parts from reference TRBV7-9 and TRBJ1-6): DTGVSQNPRHKITKRGQNVTFRCDPISEHNRLYWYRQTLGQGPEFLTYFQNEAQLEKSRLLSDRFSAERPKGSFSTLEIQRTEQGDSAMYLCASSRTGGNSPLHFGNGTRLTVT.

The DNA for the CDR3 is TGTGCCAGCAGTCCGACTAGGGGCACAGATACGCAGTATTTT. Residues: CASSPTRGTDTQYF. The chain joins TRBV2 to TRBJ2-3; possible D gene TRBD2, 6 bases. The V gene lost 5 bases and the J gene lost 1 base, with 10 bases spanning the gap. Germline CDR1 is SNHLY and CDR2 is FYNNEI. CDR3 length equals 14 residues. Supplemented by reference TRBV2 and TRBJ2-3, the full variable domain reads EPEVTQTPSHQVTQMGQEVILRCVPISNHLYFYWYRQILGQKVEFLVSFYNNEISEKSEIFDDQFSVERPDGSNFTLKIRSTKLEDSAMYFCASSPTRGTDTQYFGPGTRLTVL.

This chain uses TRBV19 with TRBJ2-6, with a weak D call TRBD1 (5 bases). The CDR3 length is 17 residues. The V and J ends lost 3 bases and 2 bases respectively, with 14 bases between them. Germline values: CDR1 LNHDA, CDR2 SQIVND (reference sequence). The CDR3 spells CASSIRGGAAGANVLTF. The CDR3 nucleotides are TGTGCCAGTAGTATTAGAGGTGGGGCAGCTGGGGCCAACGTCCTGACTTTC.

This chain joins TRBV10-1 and TRBJ2-3; 14 bases align to TRBD2. The CDR3 loop spans 14 amino acids. V shed 10 bases and J 14 bases; nucleotides not matched to a gene: 14. Germline-derived CDR1 and CDR2 are WNHNN and SYGVQD (reference sequence). The CDR3 is CAIRTSGRRGSGYF. The CDR3 bases are TGCGCCATACGGACTAGCGGGAGGAGGGGTTCGGGGTATTTT.

This clone is termed medium-sized. The chain employs TRBV9 and TRBJ1-1, with D possibly matching TRBD1 (6 bases). Per germline, CDR1 SGDLS and CDR2 YYNGEE. The CDR3 sequence is 13 residues long. V was pared by 4 bases and J by 6 bases, with 13 bases between. The chain's CDR3 is CASSRDTRAEAFF. CDR3 DNA sequence: TGTGCCAGCAGCAGGGACACTCGAGCTGAAGCTTTCTTT.